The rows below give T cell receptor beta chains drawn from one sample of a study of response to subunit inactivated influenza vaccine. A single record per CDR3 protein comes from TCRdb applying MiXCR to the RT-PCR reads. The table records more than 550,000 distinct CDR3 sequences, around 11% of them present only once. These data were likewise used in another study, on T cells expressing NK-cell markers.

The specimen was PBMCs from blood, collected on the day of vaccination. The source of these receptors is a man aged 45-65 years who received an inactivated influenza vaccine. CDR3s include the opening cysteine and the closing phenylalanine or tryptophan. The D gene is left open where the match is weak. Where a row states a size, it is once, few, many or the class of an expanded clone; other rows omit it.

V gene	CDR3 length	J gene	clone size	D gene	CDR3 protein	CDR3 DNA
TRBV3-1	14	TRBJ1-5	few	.	CASSRWGSNQPQHF	TGTGCCAGCAGCAGATGGGGTAGCAATCAGCCCCAGCATTTT
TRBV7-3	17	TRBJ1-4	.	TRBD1	CASSCRAQGAANEKLFF	TGTGCCAGCAGCTGCCGAGCGCAGGGGGCGGCCAATGAAAAACTGTTTTTT
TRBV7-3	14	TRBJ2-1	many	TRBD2	CASSLLAGGGEQFF	TGTGCCAGCAGCTTACTAGCGGGAGGGGGCGAGCAGTTCTTC
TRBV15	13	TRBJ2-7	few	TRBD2	CAARLAGESEQYF	TGTGCCGCCCGACTAGCGGGAGAAAGCGAGCAGTACTTC
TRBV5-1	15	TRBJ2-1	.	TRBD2	CASSSWTSGNNEQFF	TGCGCCAGCAGCTCCTGGACTAGCGGTAACAATGAGCAGTTCTTC
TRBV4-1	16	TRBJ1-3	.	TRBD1	CASSQKDRGLGNTIYF	TGCGCCAGCAGCCAAAAGGACAGGGGGCTAGGAAACACCATATATTTT
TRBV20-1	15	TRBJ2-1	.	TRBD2	CSARGTSGRKNEQFF	TGCAGTGCTAGAGGGACTAGCGGGAGGAAAAATGAGCAGTTCTTC
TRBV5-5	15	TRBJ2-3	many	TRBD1	CASSLSTGSTDTQYF	TGTGCCAGCAGCTTGTCGACAGGGAGCACAGATACGCAGTATTTT
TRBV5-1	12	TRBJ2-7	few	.	CASMEGPGEQYF	TGCGCCAGCATGGAAGGTCCAGGCGAGCAGTACTTC
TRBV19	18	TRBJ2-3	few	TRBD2	CASSISGTSGSGTDTQYF	TGTGCCAGTAGTATTTCCGGGACTAGCGGGAGTGGCACAGATACGCAGTATTTT
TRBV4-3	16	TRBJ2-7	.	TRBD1	CASSQVQGANAYEQYF	TGCGCCAGCAGCCAAGTGCAGGGGGCGAACGCCTACGAGCAGTACTTC